The 32 T cell receptor beta chains given below trace back to one sample, sequenced in a study of blood T cells in healthy people across ages. Then a second PCR, running roughly 7 to 11 cycles, was carried out with a sample-barcoded 5' primer and a J-beta primer mix. Using its own MiXCR run on the 5' RACE reads, TCRdb lists one record per CDR3 protein. The table records 1.6 million or so distinct CDR3 sequences, around 35% of them present only once. The sequenced material came from blood. The receptors come from a woman between 25 and 40 years old in good health.

Remarks on this clonotype: A junction end diverges from the germline sequence, so it may reflect a read error. J is TRBJ1-2 and V is TRBV9; D not certain. Germline CDR1 reads SGDLS; CDR2 reads YYNGEE. This CDR3 comprises 12 residues. CDR3 loop: CASSADDYGHTF. CDR3 in DNA: TGTGCCAGCAGCGCCGACGATTATGGCCACACCTTC.

This clonotype was counted between two and nine times. The V gene is TRBV2, the J gene TRBJ2-3; unclear D gene. Between the trimmed V and J ends, which lost 1 base and 3 bases, there was a span of 5 bases. The CDR3 spans 13 residues. Per the germline V gene, CDR1 is SNHLY and CDR2 is FYNNEI. CDR3 amino acids: CASSEVDTDTQYF. The CDR3 nucleotides read TGTGCCAGCAGTGAAGTGGATACAGATACGCAGTATTTT.

This clonotype showed up many times. This sequence joins TRBV11-2 and TRBJ2-1, with D maybe TRBD2 (8 bases). Trimming took off 5 bases at V and 9 bases at J, with 26 bases between the two ends. This CDR3 comprises 17 residues. Germline assignment: CDR1 SGHAT and CDR2 FQNNGV. CDR3 nucleotide sequence: TGTGCCAGCAGCCCCCAAGGGGGCGGGGGGATCGTAGGTGAGCAGTTCTTC. This gives the protein CASSPQGGGGIVGEQFF. Together with reference TRBV11-2 and TRBJ2-1, the CDR3 gives the full variable domain: EAGVAQSPRYKIIEKRQSVAFWCNPISGHATLYWYQQILGQGPKLLIQFQNNGVVDDSQLPKDRFSAERLKGVDSTLKIQPAKLEDSAVYLCASSPQGGGGIVGEQFFGPGTRLTVL.

This chain uses TRBV28 with TRBJ1-5; 7 positions agree with TRBD1. The CDR3 is 14 amino acids. Trimming removed 7 bases from V and 2 bases from J; junction bases left unmatched: 5. Germline V gene sequence: CDR1 MDHEN, CDR2 SYDVKM. CDR3 protein: CASTQGQRNQPQHF. CDR3 coding DNA: TGTGCCAGCACTCAGGGACAGCGCAATCAGCCCCAGCATTTT. The full variable domain, its missing parts supplied by reference TRBV28 and TRBJ1-5, is DVKVTQSSRYLVKRTGEKVFLECVQDMDHENMFWYRQDPGLGLRLIYFSYDVKMKEKGDIPEGYSVSREKKERFSLILESASTNQTSMYLCASTQGQRNQPQHFGDGTRLSIL.

This rearrangement joins TRBV5-6 to TRBJ2-7; D is unclear. The germline V and J ends were trimmed by 1 base and 5 bases, with 13 bases remaining between them. This CDR3 comprises 14 residues. The germline V gene encodes CDR1 SGHDT and CDR2 YYEEEE. The CDR3 bases are TGTGCCAGCAGCTTGATCCGGAATTTAAACGAGCAGTACTTC. Translating it yields CASSLIRNLNEQYF.

This clonotype came up many times. The CDR3 DNA sequence: TGTGCCAGCAGCGAAACCGGGACCAACAATGAGCAGTTCTTC. Its protein is CASSETGTNNEQFF. The gene calls are TRBV6-1 and TRBJ2-1; D may be TRBD1 or TRBD2 (5 bases each). Per germline, CDR1 MNHNS and CDR2 SASEGT. This CDR3 region has 14 residues. V was clipped by 6 bases and J by 5 bases, with 14 bases between them.

This clonotype was counted only a few times. The genes are TRBV2 and TRBJ1-6; D remains unclear. This CDR3 region has 14 residues. V dropped 6 bases and J dropped 7 bases, with 13 bases sitting between them. Germline V lookup: CDR1 SNHLY, CDR2 FYNNEI. The CDR3 loop is CASRTERWNSPLHF. The CDR3 nucleotides are TGTGCCAGCAGGACGGAACGATGGAATTCACCCCTCCACTTT.

The CDR3 loop is CSARTRSNQPQHF. CDR3 bases: TGCAGTGCCCGTACTAGGAGCAATCAGCCCCAGCATTTT. V gene TRBV20-1 combines with J gene TRBJ1-5, with D hard to call. V lost 6 bases and J 1 base, leaving 10 bases between the germline ends. The germline V gene has CDR1 DFQATT and CDR2 SNEGSKA (reference sequence). CDR3 length: 13 residues.

V and J are TRBV5-1 and TRBJ2-1; D ambiguous. V was cut by 0 bases and J by 6 bases, with 7 bases left in between. CDR1 and CDR2 from the germline V gene are SGHRS and YFSETQ. The CDR3 spans 13 residues. The CDR3 sequence: CASSLEQANEQFF. The CDR3 bases are TGCGCCAGCAGCTTGGAACAAGCCAATGAGCAGTTCTTC.

The genes are TRBV4-2 and TRBJ2-2; 7 nucleotides align to TRBD2. The CDR3 consists of 15 residues. In germline, CDR1 is LGHNA, CDR2 YNFKEQ. Trimming took 0 bases from V and 4 from J; bases not matched to a gene: 2. The CDR3 loop is CASSQDGGGTGELFF. CDR3 DNA sequence: TGTGCCAGCAGCCAAGATGGCGGGGGCACCGGGGAGCTGTTTTTT.

This clonotype was seen once. V usage is TRBV7-7 and J usage is TRBJ2-1, with 9 bases that match TRBD1. The CDR3 is made up of 16 amino acids. Germline CDR1 is SSHAT and CDR2 is FNYEAQ (reference sequence). V dropped 5 bases and J dropped 3; count of bases not matched to a gene: 8. The CDR3 spells CASSPRRDRDYNEQFF. DNA for the CDR3: TGTGCCAGCAGCCCGCGTAGGGACAGGGACTACAATGAGCAGTTCTTC.

The chain employs TRBV2 and TRBJ2-3, with 7 positions matching TRBD2. The V segment lost 3 bases and the J segment 0 bases; nucleotides outside the gene matches: 3. This CDR3 is built from 15 residues. Germline CDR1 is SNHLY and CDR2 is FYNNEI. CDR3 nucleotide sequence: TGTGCCAGCAGTGACAGCGGGGAGAGCACAGATACGCAGTATTTT. Translating it yields CASSDSGESTDTQYF.

V is TRBV4-1 and J is TRBJ2-3; 9 nucleotides line up with TRBD2. This CDR3 region has 18 residues. The V gene end was trimmed by 3 bases and the J gene end by 2 bases; junction bases not matched to a gene: 12. Germline V gene data show CDR1 as MGHRA and CDR2 as YSYEKL. As DNA, the CDR3 is TGCGCCAGCAGCCACCCCCCGAGTAGCGGGGGAACCACAGATACGCAGTATTTT. Amino acid sequence: CASSHPPSSGGTTDTQYF.

The genes are TRBV5-1 and TRBJ2-3, with TRBD2 as a possible D gene (5 bases). The CDR3 spans 14 residues. Germline V gene sequence: CDR1 SGHRS, CDR2 YFSETQ. V gave up 4 bases and J gave up 5 bases, with 14 bases separating them. The CDR3 spells CASSVEGRGDTQYF. CDR3 bases: TGCGCCAGCAGCGTTGAGGGCCGGGGAGATACGCAGTATTTT. The full variable domain, rest sourced from reference TRBV5-1 and TRBJ2-3, is KAGVTQTPRYLIKTRGQQVTLSCSPISGHRSVSWYQQTPGQGLQFLFEYFSETQRNKGNFPGRFSGRQFSNSRSEMNVSTLELGDSALYLCASSVEGRGDTQYFGPGTRLTVL.

This clonotype was observed at least ten times. The chain carries TRBV9 and TRBJ2-1; D is ambiguous. This CDR3 contains 15 residues. With 4 bases removed from V and 0 bases from J, the gap between germline ends came to 11 bases. CDR1 and CDR2 (germline): SGDLS, YYNGEE. The CDR3 loop reads CASSKGQSSYNEQFF. Here the CDR3 DNA reads TGTGCCAGCAGCAAAGGGCAGAGCTCCTACAATGAGCAGTTCTTC.

In the case of this clonotype: This clone may be a read error of a much larger clone one base away. The chain couples TRBV4-1 to TRBJ2-5, with a possible D match to TRBD2 (6 bases). Germline values: CDR1 MGHRA, CDR2 YSYEKL. The CDR3 has 14 amino acids. CDR3 nucleotides: TGCGCCAGCAGCCAAGAGGGACTTCAAGAGACCCGGTACTTC. This gives the protein CASSQEGLQETRYF.

This clonotype was counted many times. The V and J genes are TRBV29-1 and TRBJ2-1; TRBD1 agrees at 7 bases. The CDR3 runs 14 residues. Trimming removed 5 bases from V and 2 bases from J; junction bases left unmatched: 6. The germline V gene encodes CDR1 SQVTM and CDR2 ANQGSEA. CDR3 residues: CSVQNRGPYNEQFF. The CDR3, as DNA: TGCAGCGTTCAGAACAGGGGCCCCTACAATGAGCAGTTCTTC.

This rearrangement joins TRBV9 to TRBJ2-7; the D call may be TRBD1 or TRBD2 (6 bases each). Trimming removed 0 bases at V and 2 bases at J, with 12 bases between. This CDR3 region has 15 residues. Germline assignment: CDR1 SGDLS and CDR2 YYNGEE. This chain's CDR3 is CASSVDTGATYEQYF. The CDR3 nucleotides are TGTGCCAGCAGCGTAGATACGGGGGCGACCTACGAGCAGTACTTC.

A note on this clonotype: Relative to the germline gene, one junction end is altered; a read error may explain this. The chain links TRBV7-9 to TRBJ2-7; D uncertain. Germline values: CDR1 SEHNR, CDR2 FQNEAQ (reference sequence). The CDR3 has 12 residues. The CDR3 DNA follows: TGTGCCGGCAGCCCTCGCTCCCACGAGCAGTACTTC. This codes for CAGSPRSHEQYF.

This clonotype appeared a few times. The J gene is TRBJ2-7, the V gene TRBV3-1, with unresolved D. The tail of the sequence fits TRBJ2-5 better, so the J call may be wrong. The germline CDR1 and CDR2 sequences are LGHDT and YNNKEL (reference sequence). The CDR3 contains 14 residues. CDR3 amino acids: CASNSYVLMETQYF. CDR3 in DNA: TGTGCCAGCAACTCCTACGTCTTGATGGAGACCCAGTACTTC.

The chain has TRBV7-8 and TRBJ2-3; TRBD1 agrees at 9 bases. V lost 5 bases, J lost 1 base, and 4 bases stayed unmatched. CDR1 is SGHVS and CDR2 is FQNEAQ in the germline V gene. The length of the CDR3 is 15 residues. CDR3: CASSRRTGGTDTQYF. The CDR3 DNA is TGTGCCAGCAGCCGTCGGACAGGGGGCACAGATACGCAGTATTTT.

As regards this clonotype: Possible read error: a much larger clone is one base away. V is TRBV10-3 and J is TRBJ2-3; D gene uncertain. The germline gives CDR1 ENHRY, CDR2 SYGVKD. This CDR3 is built from 12 residues. CDR3 region: CAVSESEDTQYF. CDR3 DNA: TGTGCCGTCAGTGAGTCTGAGGATACGCAGTATTTT.

There are a few counts of this clonotype. The chain is built from TRBV6-6 and TRBJ2-4; 8 positions match TRBD1. Germline lookup yields CDR1 MNHNY and CDR2 SVGAGI (reference sequence). The CDR3 loop spans 14 amino acids. V gave up 6 bases and J gave up 7 bases; unmatched junction bases: 8. The CDR3 nucleotides are TGTGCCAGCAGCGATGGACAGGGCGGGAACATTCAGTACTTC. Its protein product is CASSDGQGGNIQYF.

This clonotype has only a few counts. V gene TRBV27 combines with J gene TRBJ2-3; D is undetermined. The ends were cut back, 3 bases at V and 1 base at J, with 8 bases in the middle. In germline, CDR1 is MNHEY, CDR2 SMNVEV (reference sequence). The CDR3 is made up of 14 amino acids. The CDR3: CASSFLNGTDTQYF. CDR3 DNA sequence: TGTGCCAGCAGTTTTTTGAATGGCACAGATACGCAGTATTTT.

Regarding this clonotype: A single base separates this from a much larger clone, so it may be a read error. V usage is TRBV20-1 and J usage is TRBJ2-3; 11 nucleotides agree with TRBD2. Germline assignment: CDR1 DFQATT and CDR2 SNEGSKA (reference sequence). Germline trimming cut 0 bases from V and 5 bases from J; bases unmatched to any gene: 7. The length of the CDR3 is 16 residues. CDR3 amino acids: CSARELAGDLRDTQYF. The CDR3, as DNA: TGCAGTGCTAGAGAACTAGCGGGGGACCTGCGAGATACGCAGTATTTT.

This clonotype was recorded at least ten times. V gene TRBV29-1 combines with J gene TRBJ2-3; 8 nucleotides line up with TRBD2. The J segment lost 4 bases and the V segment lost 6 bases, leaving 18 bases of the junction unmatched. Looked up from germline, CDR1 is SQVTM and CDR2 is ANQGSEA. The CDR3 loop spans 17 amino acids. The CDR3 reads CSVTGVLVAGGSDTQYF. CDR3 sequence (DNA): TGCAGCGTGACGGGTGTTTTAGTGGCGGGAGGATCAGATACGCAGTATTTT.

The chain recombines TRBV7-8 with TRBJ2-3; 10 bases are a match to TRBD1. The CDR3 runs to 15 residues. CDR1 is SGHVS, CDR2 FQNEAQ, per germline. Unmatched junction bases numbered 6, after V lost 4 bases and J lost 5 bases. CDR3 DNA sequence: TGTGCCAGCAGCTCCCGGGACAGGGGAGGAGATACGCAGTATTTT. It codes for CASSSRDRGGDTQYF.

This chain links TRBV14 with TRBJ1-6; TRBD1 agrees at 9 bases. The CDR3 is 16 residues long. Per the germline V gene, CDR1 is SGHDN and CDR2 is FVKESK. The trim removed 5 bases at V and 9 bases at J, leaving 11 bases unmatched. CDR3 nucleotides: TGTGCCAGCAGCACCCGGGACAGGGCTTTTGGTTCACCCCTCCACTTT. The encoded protein is CASSTRDRAFGSPLHF. The full variable domain, in which reference TRBV14 and TRBJ1-6 provide the parts outside the CDR3, is EAGVTQFPSHSVIEKGQTVTLRCDPISGHDNLYWYRRVMGKEIKFLLHFVKESKQDESGMPNNRFLAERTGGTYSTLKVQPAELEDSGVYFCASSTRDRAFGSPLHFGNGTRLTVT.

This clonotype was counted a few times. V usage is TRBV4-1 and J usage is TRBJ2-5, with 8 bases matching TRBD2. This CDR3 is 15 amino acids long. V trimming: 3 bases; J trimming: 5 bases; junction bases outside the gene matches: 8. From germline, CDR1 is MGHRA and CDR2 YSYEKL. In DNA form, the CDR3 reads TGCGCCAGCAGCCATGGGACTAGGAGAAGGGAGACCCAGTACTTC. Its translation is CASSHGTRRRETQYF.

This clonotype was counted between two and nine times. The chain couples TRBV7-8 to TRBJ2-7, with D perhaps assigned TRBD1 or TRBD2 (5 bases each). The CDR3 consists of 16 residues. V lost 3 bases and J lost 6, with 21 bases in between. CDR1 and CDR2 (germline): SGHVS, FQNEAQ. CDR3 residues: CASSFYTGTEVGEQYF. As DNA, the CDR3 is TGTGCCAGCAGCTTTTACACCGGGACCGAGGTGGGCGAGCAGTACTTC.

This clonotype was counted a few times. The chain recombines TRBV7-2 with TRBJ2-3; 10 bases map to TRBD2. The CDR3 sequence is 19 residues long. Trimming cost V 5 bases and J 7 bases; bases outside gene matches: 21. In germline, CDR1 is SGHTA, CDR2 FQGNSA. The CDR3 sequence is CASSLSSSGGAALHHTQYF. DNA of the CDR3: TGTGCCAGCAGCCTAAGCTCCAGCGGGGGGGCCGCGTTACACCATACGCAGTATTTT. Using reference TRBV7-2 and TRBJ2-3 for the parts outside the CDR3, the full variable domain is GAGVSQSPSNKVTEKGKDVELRCDPISGHTALYWYRQSLGQGLEFLIYFQGNSAPDKSGLPSDRFSAERTGGSVSTLTIQRTQQEDSAVYLCASSLSSSGGAALHHTQYFGPGTRLTVL.

In its sample, this clonotype was seen a few times. This chain links TRBV3-1 with TRBJ2-3; 11 bases fit TRBD1. V was clipped by 6 bases and J by 5 bases; unmatched bases: 4. This CDR3 is built from 14 residues. Germline CDR1 LGHDT, CDR2 YNNKEL (reference sequence). The CDR3 reads CASRRTGGGDTQYF. In DNA form, the CDR3 reads TGTGCCAGCAGGAGGACAGGGGGCGGAGATACGCAGTATTTT.